This T cell receptor (beta chain) emerged from a study of monozygotic twins with inflammatory bowel disease. With the 5' RACE reads reprocessed, TCRdb shows one record per CDR3 protein and no DNA. This sample's clone table lists more than 100,000 distinct CDR3 sequences. The study's findings and limits: Healthy co-twins, by inverse Simpson, had higher TCRbeta diversity than their siblings with IBD. Twin concordance left repertoire similarity unchanged, with limited power a possible explanation for this lack of difference. Immunosuppressive treatments were not uniform, and this may have added variability to patient repertoires.

Concerning this clonotype: Its antigen is unknown.

The receptor was isolated from a human donor with ulcerative colitis or Crohn's disease, or a healthy co-twin of an affected twin (not recorded which). Sequencing used blood.

The CDR3: CASSPFESSPLHF. V is TRBV25-1 and J is TRBJ1-6; TCRdb outputs TRBD1, but without DNA this stays unchecked. This CDR3 region has 13 residues. CDR1 and CDR2 from the germline V gene are MGHDK and SYGVNS.